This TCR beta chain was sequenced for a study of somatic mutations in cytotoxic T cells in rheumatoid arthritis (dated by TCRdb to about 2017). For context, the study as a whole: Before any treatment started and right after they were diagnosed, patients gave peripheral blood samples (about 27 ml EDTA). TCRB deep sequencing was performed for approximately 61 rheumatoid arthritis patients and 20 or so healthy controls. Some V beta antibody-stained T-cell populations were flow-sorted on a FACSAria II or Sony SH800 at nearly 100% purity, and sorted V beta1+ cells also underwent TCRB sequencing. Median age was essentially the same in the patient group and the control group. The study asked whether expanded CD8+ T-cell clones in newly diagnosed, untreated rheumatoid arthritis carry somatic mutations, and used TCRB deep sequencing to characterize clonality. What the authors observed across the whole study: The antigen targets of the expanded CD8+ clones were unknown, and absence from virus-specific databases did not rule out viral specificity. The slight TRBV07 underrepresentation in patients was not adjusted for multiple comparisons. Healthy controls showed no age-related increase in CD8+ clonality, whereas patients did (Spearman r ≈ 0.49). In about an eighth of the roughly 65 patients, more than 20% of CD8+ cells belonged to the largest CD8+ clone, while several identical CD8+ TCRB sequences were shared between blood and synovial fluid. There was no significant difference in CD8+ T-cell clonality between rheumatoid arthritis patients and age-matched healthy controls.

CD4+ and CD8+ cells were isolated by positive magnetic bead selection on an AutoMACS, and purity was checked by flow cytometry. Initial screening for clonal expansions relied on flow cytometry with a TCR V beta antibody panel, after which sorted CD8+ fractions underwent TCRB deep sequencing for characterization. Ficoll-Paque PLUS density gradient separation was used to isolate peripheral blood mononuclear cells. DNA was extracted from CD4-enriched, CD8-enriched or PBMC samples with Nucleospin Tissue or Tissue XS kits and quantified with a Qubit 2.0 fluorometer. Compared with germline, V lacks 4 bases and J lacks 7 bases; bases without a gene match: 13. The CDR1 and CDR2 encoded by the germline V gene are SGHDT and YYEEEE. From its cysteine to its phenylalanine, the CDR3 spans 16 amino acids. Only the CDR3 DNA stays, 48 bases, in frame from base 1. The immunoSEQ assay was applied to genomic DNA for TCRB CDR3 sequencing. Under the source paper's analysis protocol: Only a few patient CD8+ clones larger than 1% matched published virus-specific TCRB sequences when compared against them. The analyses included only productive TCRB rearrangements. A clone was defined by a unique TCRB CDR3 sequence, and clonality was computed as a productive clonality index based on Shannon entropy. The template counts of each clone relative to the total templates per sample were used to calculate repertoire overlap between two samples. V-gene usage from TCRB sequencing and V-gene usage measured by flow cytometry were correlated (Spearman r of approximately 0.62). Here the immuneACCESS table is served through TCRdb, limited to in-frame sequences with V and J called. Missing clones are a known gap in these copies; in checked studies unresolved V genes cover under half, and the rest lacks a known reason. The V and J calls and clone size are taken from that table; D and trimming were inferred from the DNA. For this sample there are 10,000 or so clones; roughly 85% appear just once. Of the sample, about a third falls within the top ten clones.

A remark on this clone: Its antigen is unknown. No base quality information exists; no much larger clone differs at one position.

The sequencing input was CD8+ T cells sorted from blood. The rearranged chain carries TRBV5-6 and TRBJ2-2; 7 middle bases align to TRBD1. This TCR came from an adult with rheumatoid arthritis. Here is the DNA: TGTGCCAGCAGCCATGTGACAGGGTATAGTGGCGGGGAGCTGTTTTTT. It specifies CASSHVTGYSGGELFF.